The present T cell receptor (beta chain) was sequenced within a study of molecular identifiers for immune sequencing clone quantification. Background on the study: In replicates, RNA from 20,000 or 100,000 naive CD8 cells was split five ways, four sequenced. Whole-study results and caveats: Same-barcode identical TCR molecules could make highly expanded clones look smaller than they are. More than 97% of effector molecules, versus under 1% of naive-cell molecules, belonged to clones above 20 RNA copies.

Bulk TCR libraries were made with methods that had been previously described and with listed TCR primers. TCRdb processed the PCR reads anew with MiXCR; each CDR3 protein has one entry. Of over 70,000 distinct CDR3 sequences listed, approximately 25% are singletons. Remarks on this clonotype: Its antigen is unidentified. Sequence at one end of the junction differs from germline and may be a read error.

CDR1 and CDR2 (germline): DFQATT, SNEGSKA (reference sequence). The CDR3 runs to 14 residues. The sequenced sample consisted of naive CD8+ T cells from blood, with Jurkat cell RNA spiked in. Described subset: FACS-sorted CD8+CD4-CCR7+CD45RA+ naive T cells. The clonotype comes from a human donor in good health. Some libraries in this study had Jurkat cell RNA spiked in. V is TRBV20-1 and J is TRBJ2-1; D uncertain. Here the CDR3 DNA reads TGCAGTGCTGTAGCTGCATCCTCCTACAATGAGCGGTTCTTC. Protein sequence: CSAVAASSYNERFF.